The present T cell receptor beta chain was sequenced within a study of technical replicates of blood from a handful of donors. The CDR3 is made up of 14 amino acids. Trimming removed 1 base from V and 5 bases from J; junction bases left unmatched: 4. The germline CDR1 and CDR2 sequences are SNHLY and FYNNEI. Only in-frame clones appear in the TCRdb table, and some are missing; sequencing was by immunoSEQ multiplex PCR. The sample includes about 70,000 clones, about 89% seen only once; the top ten take around 4.5%. The chain couples TRBV2 to TRBJ2-5; TRBD2 agrees at 7 bases. Input material: PBMCs. The clonotype was recovered from a human donor in good health. Some clones in this sample may be carry-over from other donors' samples. The CDR3 DNA reads TGTGCCAGCAGTGAAGGGGGAGGGGTCGAGACCCAGTACTTC. Translation gives CASSEGGGVETQYF.